A single TCR beta chain is shown here with its context. The data were obtained in a study of regulatory T cells in long-lasting Graves disease. As to time point: newly diagnosed GD, antithyroid drugs for less than 3 months. Making the TCR library involved RNA that had been extracted from PBMCs. Sequencing libraries for TCR beta were prepared with iRepertoire HTBI primers and Arm-PCR of CDR3 regions. TCRdb itself ran the multiplex PCR reads through MiXCR, one entry per CDR3 protein. Among over 500,000 distinct CDR3 sequences listed, about 15% were seen once. The CDR3 extends over 15 amino acids. V was clipped by 2 bases and J by 3 bases, with 13 bases between them. Germline assignment: CDR1 LGHNA and CDR2 YNFKEQ. The same sample was also studied in work on T cells in Graves' hyperthyroidism and ophthalmopathy.

The chain links TRBV4-2 to TRBJ1-2; D possibly corresponds to TRBD1 (5 bases). Sequenced here: peripheral blood mononuclear cells (PBMCs), sampled at new diagnosis, from a patient treated with antithyroid drugs. This TCR was sampled from a man between 18 and 29 years old with Graves disease. CDR3 sequence reads: CASSQPKTAYYGYTF. DNA of the CDR3: TGTGCCAGCAGCCAACCCAAGACAGCCTACTATGGCTACACCTTC.